The T cell receptor (beta chain) under discussion was sequenced for a study of shared clonotypes between healthy human individuals. The table came from immunoSEQ multiplex PCR; TCRdb's copy has only in-frame clones and leaves some out. The sample gives about 490,000 clones, around 80% of which show up once; under 15% is in the top ten. The CDR3 runs to 18 residues. Looked up from germline, CDR1 is MGHRA and CDR2 is YSYEKL. Trimming took off 0 bases at V and 2 bases at J, with 20 bases between the two ends. This chain joins TRBV4-1 and TRBJ2-7; tentative D call: TRBD1 (7 bases). The clonotype was recovered from a middle-aged woman in good health. Some clones in this sample may be carry-over from other donors' samples. Sequencing used PBMCs. CDR3 sequence reads: CASSQEAGGQFLTYEQYF. The CDR3 coding sequence is TGCGCCAGCAGCCAAGAAGCCGGGGGACAGTTCCTCACCTACGAGCAGTACTTC.